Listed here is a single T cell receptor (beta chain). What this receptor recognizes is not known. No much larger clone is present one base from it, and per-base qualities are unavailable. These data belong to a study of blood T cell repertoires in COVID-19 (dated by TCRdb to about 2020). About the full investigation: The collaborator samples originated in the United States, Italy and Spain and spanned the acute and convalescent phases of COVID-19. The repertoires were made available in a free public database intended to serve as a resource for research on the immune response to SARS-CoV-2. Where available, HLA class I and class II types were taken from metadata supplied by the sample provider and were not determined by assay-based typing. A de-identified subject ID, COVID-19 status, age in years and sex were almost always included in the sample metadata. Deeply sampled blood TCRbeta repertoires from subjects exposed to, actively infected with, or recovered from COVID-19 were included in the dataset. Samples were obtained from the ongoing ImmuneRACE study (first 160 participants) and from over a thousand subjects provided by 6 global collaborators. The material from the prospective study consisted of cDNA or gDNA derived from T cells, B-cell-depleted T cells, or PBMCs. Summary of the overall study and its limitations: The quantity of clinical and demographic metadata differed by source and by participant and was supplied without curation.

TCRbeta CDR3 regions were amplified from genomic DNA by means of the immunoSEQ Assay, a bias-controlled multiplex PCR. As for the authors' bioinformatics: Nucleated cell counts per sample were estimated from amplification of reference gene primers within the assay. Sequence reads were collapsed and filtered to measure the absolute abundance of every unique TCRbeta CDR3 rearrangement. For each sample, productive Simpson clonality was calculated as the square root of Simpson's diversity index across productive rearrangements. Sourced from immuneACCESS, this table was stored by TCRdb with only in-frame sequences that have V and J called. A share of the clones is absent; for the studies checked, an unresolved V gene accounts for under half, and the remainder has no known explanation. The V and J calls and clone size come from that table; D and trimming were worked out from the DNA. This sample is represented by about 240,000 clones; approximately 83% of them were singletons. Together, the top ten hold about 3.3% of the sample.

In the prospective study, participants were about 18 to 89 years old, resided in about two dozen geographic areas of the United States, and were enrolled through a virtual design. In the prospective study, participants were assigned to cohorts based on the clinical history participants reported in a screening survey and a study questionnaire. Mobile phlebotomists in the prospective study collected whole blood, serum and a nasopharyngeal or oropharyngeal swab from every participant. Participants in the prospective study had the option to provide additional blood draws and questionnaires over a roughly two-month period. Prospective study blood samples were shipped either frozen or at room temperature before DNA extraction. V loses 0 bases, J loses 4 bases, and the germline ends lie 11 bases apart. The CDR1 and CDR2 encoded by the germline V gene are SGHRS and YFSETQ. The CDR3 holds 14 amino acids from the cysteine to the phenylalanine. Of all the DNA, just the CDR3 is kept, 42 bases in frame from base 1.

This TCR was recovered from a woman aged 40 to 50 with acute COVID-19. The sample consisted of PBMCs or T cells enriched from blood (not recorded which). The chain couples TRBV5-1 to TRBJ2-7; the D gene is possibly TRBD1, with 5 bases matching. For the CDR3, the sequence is CASSLAPDKYEQYF. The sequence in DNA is TGCGCCAGCAGCTTGGCCCCGGACAAATACGAGCAGTACTTC.